These 21 T cell receptor beta chains originate from one sample sequenced in a study of PD-1 blockade in classical Hodgkin lymphoma (dated by TCRdb to the early 2020s). The sample's time point label, in plain terms: cycle 1 day 1 (C1D1), immediately before nivolumab initiation. Relapse after autologous stem cell transplantation had occurred in all trial patients, and cohorts A, B and C were distinguished by prior brentuximab vedotin exposure. The receptor library was made with the immunoSEQ multiplex PCR assay. Drawn from immuneACCESS, this table holds only the in-frame rearrangements with V and J called that TCRdb kept. Clones are partly lost; checked studies trace under half to an unresolved V gene and leave the rest unexplained. A total of 30,000 to 45,000 clones appear in this sample, 75% to 90% of them only once. The top ten constitute around 9% of the sample. Sequencing was performed on peripheral blood mononuclear cells (PBMCs), taken at baseline. The source is a human donor with classical Hodgkin lymphoma.

This sequence joins TRBV7-3 and TRBJ2-5; perhaps TRBD1 as D (7 bases). Trimming removed 1 base at V and 5 bases at J, with 14 bases between. Germline CDR1 and CDR2: SGHTA and FQGTGA. The CDR3 length is 15 residues. Written as DNA, the CDR3 is TGTGCCAGCAGCTTAAACGGCAGGGGGAGGGAGACCCAGTACTTC. Its protein is CASSLNGRGRETQYF.

The rearrangement uses TRBV10-3 and TRBJ1-4, with 7 bases lining up with TRBD1. Germline-derived CDR1 and CDR2 are ENHRY and SYGVKD. The CDR3 extends over 13 amino acids. V shed 5 bases and J 7 bases; nucleotides not matched to a gene: 4. The CDR3 DNA reads TGTGCCATCAGTTTGACAGGGACTGAAAAACTGTTTTTT. It is translated as CAISLTGTEKLFF.

This clone has only one observation. The chain joins TRBV28 to TRBJ1-1; TRBD1 aligns across 8 bases. The V gene's germline CDR1 is MDHEN and CDR2 SYDVKM. The CDR3 contains 16 residues. After removal of 2 bases from V and 2 bases from J, the junction contained 7 bases not matched to a gene. CDR3: CASSLTTTGANTEAFF. The CDR3 DNA sequence: TGTGCCAGCAGTTTAACCACGACAGGGGCCAACACTGAAGCTTTCTTT.

The chain combines TRBV28 with TRBJ2-1; D might be TRBD2 (6 bases). This CDR3 comprises 11 residues. V was pared by 3 bases and J by 10 bases, with 7 bases between. Germline CDR1 MDHEN, CDR2 SYDVKM. Here the CDR3 reads CASSLAGEQFF. As DNA, the CDR3 is TGTGCCAGCAGTTTGGCGGGGGAGCAGTTCTTC.

This chain uses TRBV25-1 with TRBJ2-3, with 10 nucleotides matching TRBD1. V lost 5 bases and J lost 4; bases outside the gene matches: 6. The CDR3 runs to 15 residues. Per germline, CDR1 MGHDK and CDR2 SYGVNS. CDR3 nucleotide sequence: TGTGCCAGCAGTTTCCGGGACAGGGGCCCAGATACGCAGTATTTT. Translating it yields CASSFRDRGPDTQYF.

The CDR3 DNA reads as TGCGCCAGCAGTGGGACTAGCGGGAGTCAAAGCACAGATACGCAGTATTTT. Translated: CASSGTSGSQSTDTQYF. V gene TRBV10-1 combines with J gene TRBJ2-3; 13 bases match TRBD2. Germline V gene sequence: CDR1 WNHNN, CDR2 SYGVQD (reference sequence). V gave up 4 bases and J gave up 0 bases; unmatched junction bases: 4. This CDR3 has 17 residues.

This clone was observed a few times. The V and J genes are TRBV6-5 and TRBJ1-5; D perhaps matches TRBD1 (6 bases). CDR3 length: 15 residues. Looked up from germline, CDR1 is MNHEY and CDR2 is SVGAGI. V lost 6 bases and J lost 7, with 19 bases in between. CDR3 loop: CASSPLGTGRQPQHF. In nucleotides, the CDR3 is TGTGCCAGCAGCCCCCTCGGTACAGGGAGGCAGCCCCAGCATTTT.

V gene TRBV5-1 combines with J gene TRBJ1-3; perhaps TRBD1 as D (6 bases). Trimming shortened V by 4 bases and J by 0 bases, and 11 bases separated the two germline ends. CDR1 SGHRS and CDR2 YFSETQ come from the germline V gene. The CDR3 has 15 amino acids. As DNA, the CDR3 is TGCGCCAGCAGCATGAGCAGGGGCTCTGGAAACACCATATATTTT. Encoded protein: CASSMSRGSGNTIYF.

J is TRBJ1-5 and V is TRBV5-4, with TRBD1 as a possible D gene (5 bases). This CDR3 contains 15 residues. V dropped 0 bases and J dropped 5 bases, with 12 bases sitting between them. Per the germline V gene, CDR1 is SGHNT and CDR2 is YYREEE (reference sequence). The CDR3 coding sequence is TGTGCCAGCAGCTTGGATCGGGGACCATATCAGCCCCAGCATTTT. Its protein product is CASSLDRGPYQPQHF.

This clone was counted a few times. The chain carries TRBV18 and TRBJ2-2; TRBD2 aligns across 7 bases. V was pared by 3 bases and J by 2 bases, with 3 bases of the junction left unmatched. This CDR3 is 15 amino acids long. Germline CDR1 KGHSH, CDR2 LQKENI. The CDR3 region has the DNA TGTGCCAGCTCACCGGCGGGGGTCAACACCGGGGAGCTGTTTTTT. Translating it yields CASSPAGVNTGELFF.

V usage is TRBV18 and J usage is TRBJ2-7, with TRBD1 identical over 7 bases. Germline assignment: CDR1 KGHSH and CDR2 LQKENI. J gave up 9 bases and V 5 bases, and 10 bases lay outside the gene matches. This CDR3 is 13 amino acids long. CDR3 in amino acids: CASSSRTGPGQYF. In nucleotides, the CDR3 is TGTGCCAGCTCATCAAGGACAGGACCCGGGCAGTACTTC.

CDR3 protein: CASSFPTQTSPDTGELFF. The CDR3 nucleotides are TGTGCCAGCAGTTTCCCCACTCAGACTAGCCCGGACACCGGGGAGCTGTTTTTT. This chain joins TRBV28 and TRBJ2-2; 7 bases agree with TRBD2. Germline assignment: CDR1 MDHEN and CDR2 SYDVKM. The CDR3 loop spans 18 amino acids. Unmatched junction bases numbered 13, after V lost 3 bases and J lost 3 bases.

The chain joins TRBV11-3 to TRBJ2-1; maybe TRBD2 (5 bases). With 3 bases removed from V and 2 bases from J, the gap between germline ends came to 11 bases. Germline V gene data show CDR1 as SGHNT and CDR2 as YENEEA. The CDR3 extends over 15 amino acids. The CDR3 is CASSLSGPTYNEQFF. The DNA of the CDR3 is TGTGCCAGCAGCTTGAGCGGACCGACCTACAATGAGCAGTTCTTC.

J is TRBJ2-5 and V is TRBV7-2; 7 nucleotides align to TRBD2. The J segment lost 4 bases and the V segment lost 3 bases, leaving 11 bases of the junction unmatched. There are 16 residues in the CDR3. Germline V gene data show CDR1 as SGHTA and CDR2 as FQGNSA. The CDR3 DNA reads TGTGCCAGCAGCTTGCTACCTCCTGGGGGGGGAGAGACCCAGTACTTC. Translation gives CASSLLPPGGGETQYF.

The chain couples TRBV13 to TRBJ1-1, with 9 bases matching TRBD1. CDR3 size: 15 residues. The V gene end was trimmed by 5 bases and the J gene end by 0 bases; junction bases not matched to a gene: 4. Germline V gene data show CDR1 as PRHDT and CDR2 as FYEKMQ (reference sequence). The CDR3 DNA reads as TGTGCCAGCAGCGGGACAGGGTCCCTGAACACTGAAGCTTTCTTT. This sequence encodes CASSGTGSLNTEAFF.

Regarding this clone: At one boundary the junction diverges from the germline segment, which might be a read error. Additional DNA sequences in this sample encode the identical CDR3. This rearrangement joins TRBV30 to TRBJ1-2; D is possibly TRBD1 (5 bases). The germline V gene has CDR1 GTSNPN and CDR2 SVGIG (reference sequence). This CDR3 comprises 15 residues. CDR3 coding DNA: TGTGCCTGGAGTGTACTAGGGGCCTTTAACTATGGCTACACCTTT. Its translation: CAWSVLGAFNYGYTF.

Here the CDR3 reads CAISEIQNSPLHF. DNA of the CDR3: TGTGCCATCAGCGAGATACAGAATTCACCCCTCCACTTT. This chain uses TRBV10-3 with TRBJ1-6; D is unclear. The CDR3 totals 13 residues. The V and J ends lost 6 bases and 7 bases respectively, with 10 bases between them. The germline V gene encodes CDR1 ENHRY and CDR2 SYGVKD.

J is TRBJ1-3 and V is TRBV6-5; 7 bases fit TRBD1. The germline CDR1 and CDR2 sequences are MNHEY and SVGAGI. CDR3 length equals 15 residues. Trimming at V came to 6 bases and at J to 4 bases, leaving 9 bases not matched to a gene. The CDR3 region is CASSRKGARGNTIYF. Here the CDR3 DNA reads TGTGCCAGCAGCCGGAAGGGGGCGCGAGGAAACACCATATATTTT.

The genes are TRBV5-1 and TRBJ1-4, with 8 bases fitting TRBD1. V gave up 1 base and J gave up 6 bases; unmatched junction bases: 5. Germline loops: CDR1 SGHRS, CDR2 YFSETQ. The CDR3 has 15 residues. In DNA, the CDR3 is TGCGCCAGCAGCTTGCAACAGGGGGGGTATGAAAAACTGTTTTTT. Amino acid sequence: CASSLQQGGYEKLFF.

This clone was seen a single time. The rearrangement uses TRBV10-3 and TRBJ2-5, with 12 bases that match TRBD2. The CDR3 is 14 amino acids. From germline, CDR1 is ENHRY and CDR2 SYGVKD. J gave up 0 bases and V 8 bases, and 1 base lay outside the gene matches. As DNA, the CDR3 is TGTGCCATCGGGACTAGCGGGTACCAAGAGACCCAGTACTTC. This translates into CAIGTSGYQETQYF.

V and J are TRBV7-2 and TRBJ1-5, with D uncertain. Deletions cut 1 base from V and 5 bases from J, with 6 bases between. The CDR3 is 13 amino acids. Germline values: CDR1 SGHTA, CDR2 FQGNSA. The CDR3 spells CASSLVADQPQHF. The CDR3 DNA reads as TGTGCCAGCAGCTTAGTGGCGGATCAGCCCCAGCATTTT.